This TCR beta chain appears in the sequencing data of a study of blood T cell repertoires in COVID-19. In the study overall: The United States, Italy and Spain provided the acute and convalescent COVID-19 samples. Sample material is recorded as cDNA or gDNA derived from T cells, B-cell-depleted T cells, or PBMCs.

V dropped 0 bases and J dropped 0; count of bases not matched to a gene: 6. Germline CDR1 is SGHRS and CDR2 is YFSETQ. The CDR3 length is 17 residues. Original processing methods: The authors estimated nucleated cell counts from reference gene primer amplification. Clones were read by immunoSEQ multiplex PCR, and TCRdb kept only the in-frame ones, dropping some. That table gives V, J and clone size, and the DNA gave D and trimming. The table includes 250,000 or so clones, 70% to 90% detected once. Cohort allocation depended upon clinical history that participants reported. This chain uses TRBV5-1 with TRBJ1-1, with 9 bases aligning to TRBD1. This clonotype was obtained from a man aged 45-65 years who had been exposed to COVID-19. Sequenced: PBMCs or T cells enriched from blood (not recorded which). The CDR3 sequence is CASSLARTGEMNTEAFF. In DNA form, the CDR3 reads TGCGCCAGCAGCTTGGCGCGGACAGGGGAAATGAACACTGAAGCTTTCTTT.